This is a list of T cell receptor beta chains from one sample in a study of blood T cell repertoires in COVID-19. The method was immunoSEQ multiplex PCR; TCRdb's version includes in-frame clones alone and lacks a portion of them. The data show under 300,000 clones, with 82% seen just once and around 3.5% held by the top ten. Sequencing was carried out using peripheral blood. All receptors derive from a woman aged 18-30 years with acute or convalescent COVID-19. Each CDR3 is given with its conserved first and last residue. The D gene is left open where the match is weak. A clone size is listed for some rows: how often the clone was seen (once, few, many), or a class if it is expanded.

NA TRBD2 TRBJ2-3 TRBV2 CASPPSGHGDTQYF TGTGCCAGCCCGCCTAGCGGGCATGGGGATACGCAGTATTTT
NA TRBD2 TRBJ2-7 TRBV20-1 CSASKPSGRIGEQYF TGCAGTGCTAGTAAGCCTAGCGGGAGGATCGGCGAGCAGTACTTC
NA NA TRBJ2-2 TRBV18 CASSPILSSGTGELFF TGTGCCAGCTCACCAATTTTAAGTTCGGGCACCGGGGAGCTGTTTTTT
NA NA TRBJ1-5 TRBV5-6 CASSFGSGLPQHF TGTGCCAGCAGCTTCGGTTCAGGGCTGCCCCAGCATTTT
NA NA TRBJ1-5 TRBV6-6 CASSYSWRGSTQPQHF TGTGCCAGCAGTTACTCGTGGAGGGGCTCAACTCAGCCCCAGCATTTT
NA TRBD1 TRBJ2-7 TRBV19 CASSPAGTAYEQYF TGTGCCAGTAGTCCAGCCGGGACAGCCTACGAGCAGTACTTC
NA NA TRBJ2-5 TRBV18 CASSKQGSGETQYF TGTGCCAGCTCAAAACAGGGTTCGGGAGAGACCCAGTACTTC
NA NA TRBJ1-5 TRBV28 CASSFFAGWGNQPQHF TGTGCCAGCAGTTTCTTCGCGGGTTGGGGCAATCAGCCCCAGCATTTT
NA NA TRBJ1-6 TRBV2 CASRVQGFDNSPLHF TGTGCCAGCAGAGTCCAGGGGTTTGATAATTCACCCCTCCACTTT
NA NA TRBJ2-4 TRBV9 CASSNRDWGGIQYF TGTGCCAGCAGCAACCGGGACTGGGGAGGTATTCAGTACTTC
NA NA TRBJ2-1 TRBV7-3 CASSLTITQASEQFF TGTGCCAGCAGCTTAACTATAACCCAAGCGAGTGAGCAGTTCTTC
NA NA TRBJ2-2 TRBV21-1 CASSKEGTGGDTGELFF TGTGCCAGCAGCAAAGAGGGGACAGGGGGGGACACCGGGGAGCTGTTTTTT
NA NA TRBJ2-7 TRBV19 CASSASHYEQYF TGTGCCAGTAGTGCCTCACACTACGAGCAGTACTTC
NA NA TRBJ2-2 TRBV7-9 CASSPGLLSNTGELFF TGTGCCAGCAGCCCTGGACTGCTTTCGAACACCGGGGAGCTGTTTTTT
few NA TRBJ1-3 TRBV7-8 CASSLPQEKVALNTIYF TGTGCCAGCAGCTTACCACAGGAAAAAGTGGCCCTAAACACCATATATTTT
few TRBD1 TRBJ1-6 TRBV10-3 CAISGQGSSPLHF TGTGCCATCAGCGGACAGGGAAGTTCACCCCTCCACTTT
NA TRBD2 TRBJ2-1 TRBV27 CASSLGGSLYNEQFF TGTGCCAGCAGTTTAGGCGGGAGTCTTTACAATGAGCAGTTCTTC
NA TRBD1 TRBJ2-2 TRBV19 CASSPDREDTGELFF TGTGCCAGTAGTCCGGACAGGGAGGACACCGGGGAGCTGTTTTTT
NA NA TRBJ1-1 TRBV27 CASSLSPYGSGTEAFF TGTGCCAGCAGTTTATCCCCCTACGGATCGGGCACTGAAGCTTTCTTT